The T cell receptor (beta chain) under discussion was sequenced for a study of post-analysis software for immune sequencing data. Study summary: Included among the disease courses, which were recorded for the cohort, were relapsing-remitting, secondary progressive and progressive-relapsing multiple sclerosis.

Study outcomes and limitations: Controls showed significantly higher normalized Chao1 diversity than did multiple sclerosis patients. Strong co-clustering by F measure was evident for samples that had been prepared in the same batch. A few TRBV segments appeared more often in patients than in controls, and TRBV5-6, TRBV5-1 and TRBV20-1 were among these.

The authors incorporated unique molecular identifiers into the TCR beta cDNA libraries. From the PCR reads, TCRdb called clonotypes with MiXCR, one entry per CDR3 protein. The data hold hundreds of thousands of distinct CDR3 sequences, with about 32% observed a single time. CDR3 length: 15 residues. CDR1 LNHNV and CDR2 YYDKDF come from the germline V gene (reference sequence). Trimming left V 6 bases short and J 0 bases short, with 9 bases between. As to this clonotype: Its antigen is still unknown.

This TCR derives from a girl aged 5-17 years with multiple sclerosis. The specimen was blood. This chain joins TRBV15 and TRBJ2-6, with D possibly being TRBD1 or TRBD2 (6 bases each). CDR3 DNA: TGTGCCACCAGGAGGGGGGACTCTGGGGCCAACGTCCTGACTTTC. Translated: CATRRGDSGANVLTF.